Listed here are 6 T cell receptor beta chains from one sample, sequenced in a study of cytomegalovirus exposure and HLA in healthy donors. The study ran its PCR with 60 Vbeta and 13 Jbeta primers. The assay was immunoSEQ multiplex PCR, and TCRdb's table has in-frame clones only and misses some. This table has about 79,000 clones, about 71% appearing once. The specimen was PBMCs. Receptor source: a man aged 55 to 69 in good health and CMV-seronegative.

J is TRBJ2-2 and V is TRBV25-1; weak D call: TRBD2 (5 bases). The length of the CDR3 is 14 residues. From germline, CDR1 is MGHDK and CDR2 SYGVNS. The germline V and J ends were trimmed by 8 bases and 0 bases, with 10 bases remaining between them. CDR3 loop: CASALDPNTGELFF. The CDR3 region has the DNA TGTGCCAGCGCACTAGACCCGAACACCGGGGAGCTGTTTTTT.

The table lists this clone with a count of one. The V gene is TRBV7-2, the J gene TRBJ2-2, with 9 bases that match TRBD2. The CDR3 loop spans 17 amino acids. CDR1 is SGHTA and CDR2 is FQGNSA in the germline V gene. The V segment lost 0 bases and the J segment 1 base; nucleotides outside the gene matches: 3. The CDR3 region has the DNA TGTGCCAGCAGCTTAGCTCCGCGGGGGGGGAACACCGGGGAGCTGTTTTTT. This codes for CASSLAPRGGNTGELFF. Looking up the rest from reference TRBV7-2 and TRBJ2-2 gives the full variable domain: GAGVSQSPSNKVTEKGKDVELRCDPISGHTALYWYRQSLGQGLEFLIYFQGNSAPDKSGLPSDRFSAERTGGSVSTLTIQRTQQEDSAVYLCASSLAPRGGNTGELFFGEGSRLTVL.

The chain couples TRBV15 to TRBJ1-1, with D possibly being TRBD1 (5 bases). The germline V gene has CDR1 LNHNV and CDR2 YYDKDF (reference sequence). V lost 0 bases and J 6 bases, leaving 14 bases between the germline ends. The CDR3 runs 15 residues. Here the CDR3 DNA reads TGTGCCACCAGCAGAGATGGGCGGGGGGACGCTGAAGCTTTCTTT. Protein sequence: CATSRDGRGDAEAFF.

This sequence joins TRBV4-1 and TRBJ1-2, with 7 bases lining up with TRBD1. V lost 0 bases and J lost 4; bases outside the gene matches: 5. Germline V CDR1 and CDR2: MGHRA, YSYEKL. This CDR3 contains 15 residues. The CDR3 coding sequence is TGCGCCAGCAGCCAAGACTGGGGACAGCTCTATGGCTACACCTTC. This codes for CASSQDWGQLYGYTF.

V usage is TRBV18 and J usage is TRBJ2-3; D is uncertain. This CDR3 spans 13 amino acids. Trimming took 3 bases from V and 3 from J, leaving 7 bases between them. Per the germline V gene, CDR1 is KGHSH and CDR2 is LQKENI. CDR3 sequence reads: CASSPTRTDTQYF. Written as DNA, the CDR3 is TGTGCCAGCTCACCTACCAGGACAGATACGCAGTATTTT.

V usage is TRBV7-2 and J usage is TRBJ2-7, with D perhaps TRBD1 (5 bases). The CDR3 sequence is 14 residues long. CDR1 and CDR2 (germline): SGHTA, FQGNSA. V was shortened by 7 bases and J by 3 bases, with 16 bases between the two germline ends. In DNA, the CDR3 is TGTGCCAGCAAGGCTTCAGGGTACCACTACGAGCAGTACTTC. As protein: CASKASGYHYEQYF.